This is a list of T cell receptor beta chains from one sample in a study of blood T cell repertoires in COVID-19. Data came from immunoSEQ multiplex PCR; TCRdb stores just in-frame clones and leaves some out. The repertoire holds over 200,000 clones, with about 88% as singletons. The source material was peripheral blood. These receptors were taken from a man aged 40-50 years with active or convalescent COVID-19. The CDR3 runs from the conserved cysteine through the conserved F or W. D genes are given only for firm matches. Rows may omit the clone size; those that give it use once, few, many or a size class.

abundance: -
v_gene: TRBV2
j_gene: TRBJ2-5
len: 22
d_gene: TRBD2
CDR3aa: CASSEAFVSFRGGRASQETQYF
CDR3nt: TGTGCCAGCAGTGAAGCGTTCGTCAGCTTCCGGGGCGGGAGGGCATCTCAAGAGACCCAGTACTTC

abundance: -
v_gene: TRBV30
j_gene: TRBJ1-2
len: 12
d_gene: TRBD1
CDR3aa: CAWITGGYGYTF
CDR3nt: TGTGCCTGGATAACAGGGGGGTATGGCTACACCTTC

abundance: -
v_gene: TRBV5-1
j_gene: TRBJ2-6
len: 15
d_gene: -
CDR3aa: CASSPTDSGANVLTF
CDR3nt: TGCGCCAGCAGCCCTACCGACAGCGGGGCCAACGTCCTGACTTTC

abundance: -
v_gene: TRBV5-1
j_gene: TRBJ2-1
len: 18
d_gene: TRBD1
CDR3aa: CASSLVSLRQGGYNEQFF
CDR3nt: TGCGCCAGCAGCTTGGTATCGCTTCGACAGGGCGGCTACAATGAGCAGTTCTTC

abundance: few
v_gene: TRBV19
j_gene: TRBJ1-2
len: 13
d_gene: TRBD1
CDR3aa: CASSRTGYYGYTF
CDR3nt: TGTGCCAGTAGCCGGACAGGTTATTATGGCTACACCTTC

abundance: -
v_gene: TRBV18
j_gene: TRBJ1-1
len: 17
d_gene: TRBD1
CDR3aa: CASSPSAPGQRNTEAFF
CDR3nt: TGTGCCAGCTCACCATCGGCCCCGGGACAGCGGAACACTGAAGCTTTCTTT

abundance: -
v_gene: TRBV10-3
j_gene: TRBJ1-1
len: 13
d_gene: TRBD1
CDR3aa: CAIKTGGNTEAFF
CDR3nt: TGTGCCATCAAAACAGGGGGGAACACTGAAGCTTTCTTT

abundance: -
v_gene: TRBV2
j_gene: TRBJ1-4
len: 14
d_gene: TRBD1
CDR3aa: CASSPQGANEKLFF
CDR3nt: TGTGCCAGCAGTCCTCAGGGGGCGAATGAAAAACTGTTTTTT

abundance: -
v_gene: TRBV15
j_gene: TRBJ1-6
len: 16
d_gene: -
CDR3aa: CATSRDQRLEVSPLHF
CDR3nt: TGTGCCACCAGCAGAGATCAACGTTTGGAGGTATCACCCCTCCACTTT

abundance: -
v_gene: TRBV28
j_gene: TRBJ2-7
len: 14
d_gene: -
CDR3aa: CASSPRLVSYEQYF
CDR3nt: TGTGCCAGCAGTCCACGACTTGTATCCTACGAGCAGTACTTC

abundance: once
v_gene: TRBV27
j_gene: TRBJ1-1
len: 14
d_gene: -
CDR3aa: CASSTRGLNTEAFF
CDR3nt: TGTGCCAGCAGTACCCGAGGGTTAAACACTGAAGCTTTCTTT

abundance: -
v_gene: TRBV27
j_gene: TRBJ1-1
len: 15
d_gene: -
CDR3aa: CASSFSRPRNTEAFF
CDR3nt: TGTGCCAGCAGTTTCTCTAGACCGAGGAACACTGAAGCTTTCTTT

abundance: -
v_gene: TRBV18
j_gene: TRBJ1-2
len: 14
d_gene: TRBD1
CDR3aa: CASSPGQGIYGYTF
CDR3nt: TGTGCCAGCTCACCGGGACAGGGGATCTATGGCTACACCTTC

abundance: -
v_gene: TRBV7-3
j_gene: TRBJ2-1
len: 15
d_gene: -
CDR3aa: CASSLTGDGYNEQFF
CDR3nt: TGTGCCAGCAGCTTAACAGGGGATGGGTACAATGAGCAGTTCTTC

abundance: -
v_gene: TRBV18
j_gene: TRBJ2-7
len: 13
d_gene: TRBD1
CDR3aa: CASSPRQGDEQYF
CDR3nt: TGTGCCAGCTCACCGAGACAGGGGGACGAGCAGTACTTC

abundance: -
v_gene: TRBV3-1/TRBV3-2
j_gene: TRBJ1-3
len: 15
d_gene: -
CDR3aa: CASRAWTDSGNTIYF
CDR3nt: TGTGCCAGCAGGGCCTGGACAGACTCTGGAAACACCATATATTTT

abundance: -
v_gene: TRBV5-1
j_gene: TRBJ2-3
len: 17
d_gene: TRBD2
CDR3aa: CASFSGLAGVTTDTQYF
CDR3nt: TGCGCCAGCTTCTCGGGACTAGCGGGGGTAACCACAGATACGCAGTATTTT

abundance: -
v_gene: TRBV9
j_gene: TRBJ2-7
len: 13
d_gene: TRBD1
CDR3aa: CASSTTTGAEQYF
CDR3nt: TGTGCCAGCAGCACGACAACAGGGGCCGAGCAGTACTTC

abundance: -
v_gene: TRBV10-1
j_gene: TRBJ2-3
len: 16
d_gene: TRBD1
CDR3aa: CASSEGQELSTDTQYF
CDR3nt: TGCGCCAGCAGTGAGGGACAGGAATTAAGCACAGATACGCAGTATTTT

abundance: -
v_gene: TRBV2
j_gene: TRBJ1-3
len: 14
d_gene: -
CDR3aa: CASSLQGSGNTIYF
CDR3nt: TGTGCCAGCAGTTTACAGGGATCTGGAAACACCATATATTTT

abundance: -
v_gene: TRBV9
j_gene: TRBJ2-2
len: 17
d_gene: TRBD2
CDR3aa: CASSDRTSGTSAGELFF
CDR3nt: TGTGCCAGCAGCGACCGGACTAGCGGAACTTCGGCCGGGGAGCTGTTTTTT

abundance: -
v_gene: TRBV5-8
j_gene: TRBJ1-1
len: 15
d_gene: -
CDR3aa: CASSPWGGLNTEAFF
CDR3nt: TGTGCCAGCAGCCCCTGGGGGGGGCTGAACACTGAAGCTTTCTTT

abundance: -
v_gene: TRBV6-7
j_gene: TRBJ1-6
len: 15
d_gene: -
CDR3aa: CASSSAGQYNSPLHF
CDR3nt: TGTGCCAGCAGTTCCGCTGGACAGTATAATTCACCCCTCCACTTT

abundance: -
v_gene: TRBV2
j_gene: TRBJ2-3
len: 17
d_gene: TRBD2
CDR3aa: CASSPGTSGEGTDTQYF
CDR3nt: TGTGCCAGCAGCCCTGGGACTAGCGGTGAGGGGACAGATACGCAGTATTTT

abundance: -
v_gene: TRBV7-9
j_gene: TRBJ1-2
len: 14
d_gene: TRBD1
CDR3aa: CASSFGQGGYGYTF
CDR3nt: TGTGCCAGCAGCTTCGGACAGGGAGGCTATGGCTACACCTTC

abundance: -
v_gene: TRBV30
j_gene: TRBJ2-7
len: 13
d_gene: -
CDR3aa: CAWRLAISYEQYF
CDR3nt: TGTGCCTGGAGACTAGCCATCTCCTACGAGCAGTACTTC

abundance: -
v_gene: TRBV28
j_gene: TRBJ1-2
len: 14
d_gene: TRBD1
CDR3aa: CASSLYAGGSGYTF
CDR3nt: TGTGCCAGCAGTTTATACGCAGGGGGATCCGGCTACACCTTC

abundance: -
v_gene: TRBV6-6
j_gene: TRBJ1-5
len: 15
d_gene: TRBD1
CDR3aa: CASSSSWDRNQPQHF
CDR3nt: TGTGCCAGCAGTTCCTCCTGGGACAGGAATCAGCCCCAGCATTTT

abundance: -
v_gene: TRBV4-1
j_gene: TRBJ1-3
len: 16
d_gene: TRBD1
CDR3aa: CASSHDPRRGRSTIYF
CDR3nt: TGCGCCAGCAGCCACGATCCGAGGAGGGGGCGAAGCACCATATATTTT

abundance: -
v_gene: TRBV7-9
j_gene: TRBJ1-2
len: 14
d_gene: -
CDR3aa: CASSLDAGVDGYTF
CDR3nt: TGTGCCAGCAGCTTAGACGCCGGGGTGGATGGCTACACCTTC

abundance: -
v_gene: TRBV7-7
j_gene: TRBJ2-1
len: 15
d_gene: TRBD2
CDR3aa: CASSPLAGGTNEQFF
CDR3nt: TGTGCCAGCAGCCCCCTGGCGGGGGGGACAAATGAGCAGTTCTTC

abundance: -
v_gene: TRBV5-6
j_gene: TRBJ1-1
len: 16
d_gene: TRBD1
CDR3aa: CASSLYWGQGVTEAFF
CDR3nt: TGTGCCAGCAGCTTATATTGGGGACAGGGAGTCACTGAAGCTTTCTTT

abundance: -
v_gene: TRBV3-1/TRBV3-2
j_gene: TRBJ2-3
len: 19
d_gene: TRBD2
CDR3aa: CASSQVGLAGVGSTDTQYF
CDR3nt: TGTGCCAGCAGCCAAGTGGGACTAGCGGGAGTCGGTAGTACAGATACGCAGTATTTT

abundance: many
v_gene: TRBV3-1/TRBV3-2
j_gene: TRBJ2-1
len: 13
d_gene: -
CDR3aa: CASSQSRYNEQFF
CDR3nt: TGTGCCAGCAGCCAAAGCCGATACAATGAGCAGTTCTTC

abundance: -
v_gene: TRBV5-1
j_gene: TRBJ2-7
len: 15
d_gene: TRBD1
CDR3aa: CASRGGQGSFYEQYF
CDR3nt: TGCGCCAGCAGGGGGGGACAGGGCAGTTTCTACGAGCAGTACTTC

abundance: -
v_gene: TRBV28
j_gene: TRBJ1-3
len: 16
d_gene: TRBD1
CDR3aa: CASSPTGTGAGNTIYF
CDR3nt: TGTGCCAGCAGTCCTACCGGGACAGGGGCTGGAAACACCATATATTTT

abundance: -
v_gene: TRBV5-1
j_gene: TRBJ2-1
len: 15
d_gene: TRBD1
CDR3aa: CASSQGQGLKNEQFF
CDR3nt: TGCGCCAGCAGCCAAGGACAGGGTTTGAAGAATGAGCAGTTCTTC

abundance: -
v_gene: TRBV19
j_gene: TRBJ1-2
len: 12
d_gene: -
CDR3aa: CASSIGAGGYTF
CDR3nt: TGTGCCAGTAGTATCGGTGCCGGTGGCTACACCTTC

abundance: -
v_gene: TRBV5-4
j_gene: TRBJ2-3
len: 12
d_gene: -
CDR3aa: CASSPGTDTQYF
CDR3nt: TGTGCCAGCAGCCCAGGCACAGATACGCAGTATTTT

abundance: -
v_gene: TRBV5-4
j_gene: TRBJ2-7
len: 13
d_gene: TRBD1
CDR3aa: CASSLITGEEQYF
CDR3nt: TGTGCCAGCAGCTTGATCACAGGGGAAGAGCAGTACTTC

abundance: -
v_gene: TRBV29-1
j_gene: TRBJ1-1
len: 12
d_gene: -
CDR3aa: CSALAGGTEAFF
CDR3nt: TGCAGCGCACTCGCAGGAGGCACTGAAGCTTTCTTT

abundance: -
v_gene: TRBV7-2
j_gene: TRBJ1-5
len: 15
d_gene: TRBD1
CDR3aa: CASRPEPQGNQPQHF
CDR3nt: TGTGCCAGCAGGCCTGAACCACAGGGGAATCAGCCCCAGCATTTT

abundance: -
v_gene: TRBV30
j_gene: TRBJ1-5
len: 14
d_gene: -
CDR3aa: CAWSGGGGNQPQHF
CDR3nt: TGTGCCTGGAGTGGTGGAGGTGGCAATCAGCCCCAGCATTTT

abundance: -
v_gene: TRBV4-2
j_gene: TRBJ2-3
len: 18
d_gene: TRBD2
CDR3aa: CASSQSGVLAGGTDTQYF
CDR3nt: TGTGCCAGCAGCCAAAGCGGGGTTCTAGCGGGGGGCACAGATACGCAGTATTTT

abundance: -
v_gene: TRBV28
j_gene: TRBJ1-5
len: 19
d_gene: TRBD1
CDR3aa: CASSPWANRGVVSNQPQHF
CDR3nt: TGTGCCAGCAGTCCCTGGGCCAACAGGGGAGTGGTTAGCAATCAGCCCCAGCATTTT

abundance: -
v_gene: TRBV5-1
j_gene: TRBJ1-3
len: 15
d_gene: -
CDR3aa: CASRPAPSSGNTIYF
CDR3nt: TGCGCCAGCAGACCCGCACCGAGCTCTGGAAACACCATATATTTT

abundance: few
v_gene: TRBV7-8
j_gene: TRBJ1-1
len: 13
d_gene: -
CDR3aa: CASSSGMNTEAFF
CDR3nt: TGTGCCAGCAGCTCAGGGATGAACACTGAAGCTTTCTTT

abundance: once
v_gene: TRBV2
j_gene: TRBJ2-3
len: 13
d_gene: -
CDR3aa: CACSGGDRGTQYF
CDR3nt: TGTGCCTGTAGCGGTGGGGATAGGGGTACGCAGTATTTT

abundance: -
v_gene: TRBV5-1
j_gene: TRBJ2-7
len: 14
d_gene: TRBD1
CDR3aa: CASSFGTGPYEQYF
CDR3nt: TGCGCCAGCAGCTTCGGGACAGGTCCCTACGAGCAGTACTTC

abundance: few
v_gene: TRBV28
j_gene: TRBJ2-1
len: 15
d_gene: -
CDR3aa: CASSPPGGGYNEQFF
CDR3nt: TGTGCCAGCAGCCCGCCAGGTGGCGGGTACAATGAGCAGTTCTTC

abundance: -
v_gene: TRBV6-1
j_gene: TRBJ1-1
len: 16
d_gene: -
CDR3aa: CASSDQSELLNTEAFF
CDR3nt: TGTGCCAGCAGTGATCAGTCAGAATTGTTGAACACTGAAGCTTTCTTT

abundance: -
v_gene: TRBV18
j_gene: TRBJ1-6
len: 15
d_gene: -
CDR3aa: CASSPSVRNNSPLHF
CDR3nt: TGTGCCAGCTCACCATCAGTCAGGAATAATTCACCCCTCCACTTT

abundance: -
v_gene: TRBV20-1
j_gene: TRBJ1-5
len: 13
d_gene: -
CDR3aa: CSVSTGFRQPQHF
CDR3nt: TGCAGTGTTAGTACAGGGTTCCGTCAGCCCCAGCATTTT

abundance: -
v_gene: TRBV5-1
j_gene: TRBJ2-5
len: 15
d_gene: TRBD2
CDR3aa: CASSLAAGVQETQYF
CDR3nt: TGCGCCAGCAGCTTGGCTGCGGGGGTCCAAGAGACCCAGTACTTC

abundance: -
v_gene: TRBV7-9
j_gene: TRBJ2-3
len: 11
d_gene: -
CDR3aa: CASSSVDTQYF
CDR3nt: TGTGCCAGCAGCTCCGTGGATACGCAGTATTTT

abundance: -
v_gene: TRBV3-1/TRBV3-2
j_gene: TRBJ2-7
len: 14
d_gene: -
CDR3aa: CASTGTLGGYEQYF
CDR3nt: TGTGCCAGCACCGGGACTCTTGGGGGGTACGAGCAGTACTTC

abundance: -
v_gene: TRBV5-1
j_gene: TRBJ2-5
len: 15
d_gene: TRBD1
CDR3aa: CASSSQQGLQETQYF
CDR3nt: TGCGCCAGCAGCTCTCAACAGGGGTTGCAGGAGACCCAGTACTTC

abundance: -
v_gene: TRBV5-6
j_gene: TRBJ2-3
len: 13
d_gene: -
CDR3aa: CASSLDRASTQYF
CDR3nt: TGTGCCAGCAGCTTGGACCGGGCTAGCACGCAGTATTTT

abundance: -
v_gene: TRBV19
j_gene: TRBJ1-2
len: 13
d_gene: -
CDR3aa: CASSIQGNYGYTF
CDR3nt: TGTGCCAGTAGTATACAGGGTAACTATGGCTACACCTTC

abundance: once
v_gene: TRBV5-1
j_gene: TRBJ2-3
len: 16
d_gene: TRBD2
CDR3aa: CASSSLAGGPSDTQYF
CDR3nt: TGCGCCAGCAGCTCTCTAGCGGGAGGGCCCTCAGATACGCAGTATTTT